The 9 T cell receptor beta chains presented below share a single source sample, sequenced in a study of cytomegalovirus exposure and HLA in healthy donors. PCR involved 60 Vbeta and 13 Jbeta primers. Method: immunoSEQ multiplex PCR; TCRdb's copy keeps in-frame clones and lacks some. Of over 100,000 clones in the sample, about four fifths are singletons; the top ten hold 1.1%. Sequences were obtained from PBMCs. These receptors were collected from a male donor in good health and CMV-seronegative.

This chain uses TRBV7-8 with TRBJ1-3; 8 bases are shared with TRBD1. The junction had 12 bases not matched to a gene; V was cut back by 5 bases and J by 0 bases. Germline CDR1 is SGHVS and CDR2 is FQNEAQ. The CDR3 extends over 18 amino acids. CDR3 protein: CASSRTGTGLYSGNTIYF. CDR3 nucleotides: TGTGCCAGCAGCCGTACCGGGACAGGACTCTACTCTGGAAACACCATATATTTT.

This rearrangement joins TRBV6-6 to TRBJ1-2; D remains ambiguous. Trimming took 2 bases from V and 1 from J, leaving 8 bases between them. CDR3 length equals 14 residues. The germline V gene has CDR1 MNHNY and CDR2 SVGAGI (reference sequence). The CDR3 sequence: CASSYTEYNYGYTF. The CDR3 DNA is TGTGCCAGCAGTTACACGGAGTATAACTATGGCTACACCTTC.

The CDR3 DNA is TGTGCCAGCAGCTTAGGCCCGCAGTTCAATCAGCCCCAGCATTTT. Translated, it gives CASSLGPQFNQPQHF. This sequence joins TRBV13 and TRBJ1-5; D remains unclear. V lost 0 bases, J lost 3 bases, and 9 bases lay in between. There are 15 residues in the CDR3. Germline values: CDR1 PRHDT, CDR2 FYEKMQ (reference sequence).

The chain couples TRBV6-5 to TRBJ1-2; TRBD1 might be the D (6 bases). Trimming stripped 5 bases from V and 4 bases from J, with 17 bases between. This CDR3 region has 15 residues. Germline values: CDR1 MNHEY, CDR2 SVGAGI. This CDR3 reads CASSPDRPEGYGYTF. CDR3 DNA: TGTGCCAGCAGTCCAGACAGGCCGGAAGGCTATGGCTACACCTTC.

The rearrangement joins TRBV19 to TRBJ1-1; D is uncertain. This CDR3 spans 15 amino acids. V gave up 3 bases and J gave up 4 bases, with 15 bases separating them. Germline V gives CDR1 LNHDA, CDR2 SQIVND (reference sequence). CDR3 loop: CASSIHGRKGTEAFF. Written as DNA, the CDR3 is TGTGCCAGTAGTATCCACGGGAGGAAAGGCACTGAAGCTTTCTTT. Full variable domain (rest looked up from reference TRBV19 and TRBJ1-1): DGGITQSPKYLFRKEGQNVTLSCEQNLNHDAMYWYRQDPGQGLRLIYYSQIVNDFQKGDIAEGYSVSREKKESFPLTVTSAQKNPTAFYLCASSIHGRKGTEAFFGQGTRLTVV.

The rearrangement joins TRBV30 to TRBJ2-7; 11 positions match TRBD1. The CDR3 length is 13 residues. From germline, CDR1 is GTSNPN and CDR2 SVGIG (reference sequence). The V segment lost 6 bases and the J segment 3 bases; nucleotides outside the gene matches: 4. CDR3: CACAGTGGYEQYF. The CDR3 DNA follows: TGTGCCTGCGCCGGGACAGGGGGCTACGAGCAGTACTTC.

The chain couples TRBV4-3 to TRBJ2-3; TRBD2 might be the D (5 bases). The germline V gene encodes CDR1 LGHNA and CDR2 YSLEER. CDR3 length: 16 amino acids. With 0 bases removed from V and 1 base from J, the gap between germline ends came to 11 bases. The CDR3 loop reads CASSQDLGVGTDTQYF. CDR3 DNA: TGCGCCAGCAGCCAAGATCTGGGAGTCGGCACAGATACGCAGTATTTT.

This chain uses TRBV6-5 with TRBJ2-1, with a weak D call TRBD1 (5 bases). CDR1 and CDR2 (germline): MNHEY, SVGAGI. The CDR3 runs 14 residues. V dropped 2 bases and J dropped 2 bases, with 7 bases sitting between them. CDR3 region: CASSYQGPYNEQFF. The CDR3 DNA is TGTGCCAGCAGTTACCAGGGTCCCTACAATGAGCAGTTCTTC.

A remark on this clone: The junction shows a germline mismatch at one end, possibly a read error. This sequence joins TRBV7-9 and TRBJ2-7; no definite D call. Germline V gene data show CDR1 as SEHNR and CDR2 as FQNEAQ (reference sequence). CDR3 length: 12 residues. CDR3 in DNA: TGTTCCAGCAGCCTTGAACTATACGAGCAGTACTTC. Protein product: CSSSLELYEQYF.